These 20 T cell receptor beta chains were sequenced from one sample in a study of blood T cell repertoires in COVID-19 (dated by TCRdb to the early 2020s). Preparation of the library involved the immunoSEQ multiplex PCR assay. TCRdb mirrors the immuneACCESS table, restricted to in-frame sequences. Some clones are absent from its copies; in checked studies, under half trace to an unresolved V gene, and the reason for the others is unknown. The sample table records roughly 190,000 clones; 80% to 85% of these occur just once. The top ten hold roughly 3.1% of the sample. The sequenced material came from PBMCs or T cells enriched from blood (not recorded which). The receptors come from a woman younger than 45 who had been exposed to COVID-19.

CDR3 in DNA: TGCAGCGTTGAACTAGCGGGGGTTCAAGAGACCCAGTACTTC. Translating gives CSVELAGVQETQYF. The V call is TRBV29-1, the J call TRBJ2-5; the match to TRBD2 covers 10 bases. The ends lost 2 bases at V and 2 bases at J; junction bases unmatched: 2. The CDR3 contains 14 residues. Germline V lookup: CDR1 SQVTM, CDR2 ANQGSEA.

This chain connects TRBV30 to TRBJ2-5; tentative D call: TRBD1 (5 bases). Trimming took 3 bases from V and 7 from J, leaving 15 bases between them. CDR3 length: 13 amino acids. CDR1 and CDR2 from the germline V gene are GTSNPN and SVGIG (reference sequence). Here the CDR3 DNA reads TGTGCCTGGAGAGCCCTCCAGGGTGGGACCCAGTACTTC. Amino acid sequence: CAWRALQGGTQYF.

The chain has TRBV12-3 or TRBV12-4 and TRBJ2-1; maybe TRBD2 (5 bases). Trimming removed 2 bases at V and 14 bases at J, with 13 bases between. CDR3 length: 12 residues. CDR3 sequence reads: CASSLTGMEKFF. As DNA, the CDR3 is TGTGCCAGCAGTTTAACCGGGATGGAGAAGTTCTTC.

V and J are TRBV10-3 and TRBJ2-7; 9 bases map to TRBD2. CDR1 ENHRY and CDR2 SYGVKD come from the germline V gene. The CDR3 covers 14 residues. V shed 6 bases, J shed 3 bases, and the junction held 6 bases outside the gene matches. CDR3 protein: CAIRGTSIFYEQYF. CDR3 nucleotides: TGTGCCATCAGGGGGACTAGCATTTTCTACGAGCAGTACTTC.

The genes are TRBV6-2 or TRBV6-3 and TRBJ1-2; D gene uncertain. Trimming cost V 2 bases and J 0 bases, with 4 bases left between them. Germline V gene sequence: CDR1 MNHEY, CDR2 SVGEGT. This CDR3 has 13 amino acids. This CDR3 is CASSYTPNYGYTF. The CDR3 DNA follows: TGTGCCAGCAGTTACACACCTAACTATGGCTACACCTTC.

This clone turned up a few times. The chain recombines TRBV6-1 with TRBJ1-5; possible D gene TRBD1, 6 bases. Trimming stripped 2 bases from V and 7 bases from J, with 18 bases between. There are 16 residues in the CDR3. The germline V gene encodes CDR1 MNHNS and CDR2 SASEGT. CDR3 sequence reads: CASSEYLETGGQPQHF. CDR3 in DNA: TGTGCCAGCAGTGAATATTTAGAAACTGGGGGCCAGCCCCAGCATTTT.

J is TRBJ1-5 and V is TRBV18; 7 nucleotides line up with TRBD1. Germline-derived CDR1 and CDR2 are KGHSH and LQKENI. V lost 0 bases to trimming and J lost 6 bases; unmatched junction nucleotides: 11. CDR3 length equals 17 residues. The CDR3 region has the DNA TGTGCCAGCTCACCACCGTCAACAGGGGCCTCGGGTCAGCCCCAGCATTTT. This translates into CASSPPSTGASGQPQHF.

For the CDR3, the DNA is TGTGCCAGCAGCACCCCGACAGGGTATTCTGAAGCTTTCTTT. It is translated as CASSTPTGYSEAFF. V usage is TRBV7-2 and J usage is TRBJ1-1; 7 nucleotides align to TRBD1. Germline trimming cut 5 bases from V and 6 bases from J; bases unmatched to any gene: 9. Germline CDR1 reads SGHTA; CDR2 reads FQGNSA. There are 14 residues in the CDR3.

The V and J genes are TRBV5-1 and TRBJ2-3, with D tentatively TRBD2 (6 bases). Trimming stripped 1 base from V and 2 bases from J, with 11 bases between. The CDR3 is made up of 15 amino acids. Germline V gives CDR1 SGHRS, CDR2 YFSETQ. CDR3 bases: TGCGCCAGCAGCTTGCTGCGGGGATCCACAGATACGCAGTATTTT. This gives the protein CASSLLRGSTDTQYF. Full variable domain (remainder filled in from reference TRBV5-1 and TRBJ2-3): KAGVTQTPRYLIKTRGQQVTLSCSPISGHRSVSWYQQTPGQGLQFLFEYFSETQRNKGNFPGRFSGRQFSNSRSEMNVSTLELGDSALYLCASSLLRGSTDTQYFGPGTRLTVL.

CDR3 in amino acids: CASSYLNRERAFF. CDR3 DNA sequence: TGTGCCAGCAGTTACTTAAACAGGGAGAGAGCTTTCTTT. The V call is TRBV6-5, the J call TRBJ1-1, with a possible D match to TRBD1 (6 bases). The CDR3 totals 13 residues. Germline CDR1 and CDR2: MNHEY and SVGAGI. V lost 1 base, J lost 10 bases, and 13 bases lay in between.

The CDR3 loop reads CASSYSEWVERDSYEQYF. The CDR3 bases are TGTGCCAGCAGTTACTCGGAGTGGGTGGAGCGGGACTCCTACGAGCAGTACTTC. The chain links TRBV6-2 or TRBV6-3 to TRBJ2-7, with 7 positions matching TRBD2. The germline V gene has CDR1 MNHEY and CDR2 SVGEGT. The CDR3 consists of 18 residues. V lost 0 bases to trimming and J lost 0 bases; unmatched junction nucleotides: 11.

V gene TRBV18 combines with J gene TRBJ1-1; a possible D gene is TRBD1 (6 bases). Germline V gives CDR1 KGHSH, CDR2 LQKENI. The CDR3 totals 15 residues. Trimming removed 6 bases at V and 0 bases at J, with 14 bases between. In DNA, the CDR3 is TGTGCCAGCTCCCGTTCGACAGGCGTGAACACTGAAGCTTTCTTT. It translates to CASSRSTGVNTEAFF. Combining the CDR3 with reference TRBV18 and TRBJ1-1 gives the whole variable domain NAGVMQNPRHLVRRRGQEARLRCSPMKGHSHVYWYRQLPEEGLKFMVYLQKENIIDESGMPKERFSAEFPKEGPSILRIQQVVRGDSAAYFCASSRSTGVNTEAFFGQGTRLTVV.

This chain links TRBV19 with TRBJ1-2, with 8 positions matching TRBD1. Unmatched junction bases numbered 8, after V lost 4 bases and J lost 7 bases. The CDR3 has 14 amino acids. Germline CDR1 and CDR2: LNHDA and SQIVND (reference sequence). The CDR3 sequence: CASSTRDRRAGYTF. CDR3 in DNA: TGTGCCAGTAGTACCCGGGACAGGAGGGCTGGCTACACCTTC. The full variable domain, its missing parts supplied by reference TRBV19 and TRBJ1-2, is DGGITQSPKYLFRKEGQNVTLSCEQNLNHDAMYWYRQDPGQGLRLIYYSQIVNDFQKGDIAEGYSVSREKKESFPLTVTSAQKNPTAFYLCASSTRDRRAGYTFGSGTRLTVV.

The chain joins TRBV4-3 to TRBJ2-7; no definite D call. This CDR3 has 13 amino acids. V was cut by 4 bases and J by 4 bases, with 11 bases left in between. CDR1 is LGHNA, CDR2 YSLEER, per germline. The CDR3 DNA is TGCGCCAGCAGCCCATTTCGCTATTACGAGCAGTACTTC. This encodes CASSPFRYYEQYF.

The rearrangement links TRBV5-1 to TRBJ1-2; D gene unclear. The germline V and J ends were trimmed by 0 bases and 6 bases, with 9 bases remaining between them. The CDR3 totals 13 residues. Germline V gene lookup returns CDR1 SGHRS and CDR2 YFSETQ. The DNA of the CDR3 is TGCGCCAGCAGCTTGGAAAGGACTGATGGCTACACCTTC. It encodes CASSLERTDGYTF.

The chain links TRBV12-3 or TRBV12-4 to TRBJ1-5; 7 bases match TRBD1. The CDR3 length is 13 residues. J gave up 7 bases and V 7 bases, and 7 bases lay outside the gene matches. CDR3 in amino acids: CASTNRGGQPQHF. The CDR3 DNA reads TGTGCCAGCACGAACAGGGGAGGACAGCCCCAGCATTTT.

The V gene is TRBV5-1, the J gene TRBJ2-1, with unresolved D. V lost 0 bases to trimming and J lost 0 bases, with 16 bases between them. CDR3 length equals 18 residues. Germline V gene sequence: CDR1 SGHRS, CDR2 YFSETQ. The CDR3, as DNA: TGCGCCAGCAGCTTGGCCCATTCTTCGAAGAGCTCCTACAATGAGCAGTTCTTC. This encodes CASSLAHSSKSSYNEQFF.

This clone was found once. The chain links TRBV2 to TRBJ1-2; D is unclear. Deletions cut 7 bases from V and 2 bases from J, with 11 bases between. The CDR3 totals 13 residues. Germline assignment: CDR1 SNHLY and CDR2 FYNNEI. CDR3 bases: TGTGCCAGCATACGGGAGTTGAACTATGGCTACACCTTC. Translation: CASIRELNYGYTF.

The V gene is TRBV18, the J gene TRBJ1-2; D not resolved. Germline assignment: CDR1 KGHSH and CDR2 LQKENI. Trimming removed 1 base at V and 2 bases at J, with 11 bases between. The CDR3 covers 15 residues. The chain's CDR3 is CASSPRVGGNYGYTF. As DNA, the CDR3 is TGTGCCAGCTCACCACGAGTTGGAGGGAACTATGGCTACACCTTC.

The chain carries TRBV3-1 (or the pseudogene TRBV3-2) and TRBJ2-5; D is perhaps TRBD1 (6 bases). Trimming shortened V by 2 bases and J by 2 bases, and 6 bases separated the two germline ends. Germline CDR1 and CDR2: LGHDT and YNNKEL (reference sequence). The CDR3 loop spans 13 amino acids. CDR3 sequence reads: CASSQRGQETQYF. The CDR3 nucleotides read TGTGCCAGCAGCCAAAGGGGGCAAGAGACCCAGTACTTC.